The 21 T cell receptor beta chains below come from one sample, sequenced in a study of patients and donors after allogeneic stem cell transplantation. TCRdb analysed the RT-PCR reads with MiXCR anew, one entry per CDR3 protein. Among about 960,000 distinct CDR3 sequences listed, over 15% were seen once. What was sequenced was blood, either unsorted or a sorted T cell fraction (not recorded which). The receptors shown here come from a human donor who was either an allogeneic HSCT recipient or a stem cell or donor lymphocyte infusion donor (not recorded which). It is not recorded whose cells these are; they may come from a transplant donor.

This clonotype has only a few counts. The chain employs TRBV20-1 and TRBJ1-1; the match to TRBD1 covers 7 bases. CDR1 DFQATT and CDR2 SNEGSKA come from the germline V gene (reference sequence). J gave up 3 bases and V 1 base, and 5 bases lay outside the gene matches. This CDR3 spans 14 amino acids. CDR3 DNA sequence: TGCAGTGCTAGAGGCGGCAGGGGGTACACTGAAGCTTTCTTT. Protein product: CSARGGRGYTEAFF.

This clonotype was observed a few times. The rearrangement links TRBV7-2 to TRBJ1-1; weak D call: TRBD1 (5 bases). The CDR3 spans 13 residues. Between the trimmed V and J ends, which lost 3 bases and 5 bases, there was a span of 10 bases. Looked up from germline, CDR1 is SGHTA and CDR2 is FQGNSA. CDR3 in DNA: TGTGCCAGCAGCTTTAGGTGGGGGACTGAAGCTTTCTTT. It encodes CASSFRWGTEAFF.

This chain joins TRBV6-2 or TRBV6-3 and TRBJ1-1, with 9 bases identical to TRBD1. Germline V gene sequence: CDR1 MNHEY, CDR2 SVGEGT. CDR3 size: 19 residues. With V trimmed by 2 bases and J by 0 bases, 13 bases remained unmatched. The CDR3 reads CASSYARTGDYGMNTEAFF. CDR3 in DNA: TGTGCCAGCAGTTACGCTCGGACAGGGGATTATGGTATGAACACTGAAGCTTTCTTT.

The chain links TRBV20-1 to TRBJ1-2; 12 positions agree with TRBD1. J gave up 6 bases and V 5 bases, and 7 bases lay outside the gene matches. Germline CDR1 is DFQATT and CDR2 is SNEGSKA (reference sequence). CDR3 size: 14 residues. The CDR3 coding sequence is TGCAGTGCTTACCGGGACAGGGGGCAGGATGGCTACACCTTC. Its translation is CSAYRDRGQDGYTF.

This clonotype showed up just once. The chain recombines TRBV12-5 with TRBJ2-5; D is unclear. Germline V gives CDR1 LGHNT, CDR2 FRNRAP. V lost 2 bases, J lost 10 bases, and 11 bases lay in between. The CDR3 has 12 residues. CDR3 sequence: CASGLPLCYQYF. The DNA of the CDR3 is TGTGCTAGTGGTTTGCCCCTGTGTTACCAGTACTTC. The full variable domain, its missing parts supplied by reference TRBV12-5 and TRBJ2-5, is DARVTQTPRHKVTEMGQEVTMRCQPILGHNTVFWYRQTMMQGLELLAYFRNRAPLDDSGMPKDRFSAEMPDATLATLKIQPSEPRDSAVYFCASGLPLCYQYFGPGTRLLVL.

This clonotype was picked up many times. The chain has TRBV11-1 and TRBJ2-4; D is unresolved. Germline V gene lookup returns CDR1 SGHAT and CDR2 FQDESV (reference sequence). Trimming pared 0 bases from V and 0 bases from J, leaving 18 bases between. The CDR3 has 19 amino acids. Written as DNA, the CDR3 is TGTGCCAGCAGCTTAGCGATGACGAAGGTGAACCTAGCCAAAAACATTCAGTACTTC. Protein sequence: CASSLAMTKVNLAKNIQYF.

This sequence joins TRBV5-1 and TRBJ1-1, with TRBD1 matching over 7 bases. V trimming: 6 bases; J trimming: 0 bases; junction bases outside the gene matches: 8. CDR1 and CDR2 (germline): SGHRS, YFSETQ. The CDR3 contains 15 residues. Here the CDR3 reads CASNRPGQMNTEAFF. The CDR3 nucleotides read TGCGCCAGCAACCGACCGGGACAGATGAACACTGAAGCTTTCTTT.

This clonotype was picked up a small number of times. This chain joins TRBV6-1 and TRBJ1-5, with unresolved D. The CDR3 totals 14 residues. The V and J ends lost 2 bases and 9 bases respectively, with 14 bases between them. Germline V gene sequence: CDR1 MNHNS, CDR2 SASEGT. The CDR3 spells CASSERGRSGPQHF. The DNA of the CDR3 is TGTGCCAGCAGTGAACGGGGTCGCTCGGGGCCCCAGCATTTT.

This clonotype has more than one count but fewer than ten. The chain joins TRBV12-3 or TRBV12-4 to TRBJ1-1; D uncertain. The V and J ends lost 7 bases and 1 base respectively, with 10 bases between them. The CDR3 runs to 13 residues. The CDR3 coding sequence is TGTGCCAGCAAGACACGGTCGAACACTGAAGCTTTCTTT. Its translation: CASKTRSNTEAFF.

V and J are TRBV23-1 and TRBJ2-5, with 9 positions matching TRBD2. TRBV23-1 is sorted into the ORF group, with uncertain function. The CDR3 consists of 15 residues. V dropped 3 bases and J dropped 4; count of bases not matched to a gene: 6. The CDR3 loop is CASSQAGGARETQYF. DNA for the CDR3: TGCGCCAGCAGTCAGGCGGGGGGGGCCCGAGAGACCCAGTACTTC.

This sequence joins TRBV20-1 and TRBJ1-1; 12 bases fit TRBD1. After removal of 0 bases from V and 0 bases from J, the junction contained 11 bases not matched to a gene. This CDR3 is built from 19 residues. Germline CDR1 reads DFQATT; CDR2 reads SNEGSKA (reference sequence). The CDR3 nucleotides read TGCAGTGCTAGAGATCGTAGGGACAGGGGGCCAGGAATGAACACTGAAGCTTTCTTT. Translation: CSARDRRDRGPGMNTEAFF.

This clonotype was found a few times. The chain joins TRBV10-3 to TRBJ2-3; tentative D call: TRBD2 (5 bases). Deletions cut 7 bases from V and 2 bases from J, with 13 bases between. The CDR3 extends over 14 amino acids. Germline V CDR1 and CDR2: ENHRY, SYGVKD. CDR3 protein: CAITEGPNTDTQYF. CDR3 DNA: TGTGCCATCACCGAGGGCCCTAACACAGATACGCAGTATTTT.

The table lists this clonotype with a few counts. V and J are TRBV20-1 and TRBJ2-7, with TRBD1 matching over 8 bases. J lost 5 bases, V lost 6 bases, and 6 bases had no gene match. Per the germline V gene, CDR1 is DFQATT and CDR2 is SNEGSKA (reference sequence). This CDR3 comprises 12 residues. DNA of the CDR3: TGCAGTGCCTCGACAGGGGTCCACGAGCAGTACTTC. Its protein is CSASTGVHEQYF.

The rearrangement uses TRBV6-4 and TRBJ1-1, with TRBD1 as a possible D gene (6 bases). CDR3 length: 15 amino acids. V lost 6 bases and J lost 1, with 15 bases in between. Germline values: CDR1 MRHNA, CDR2 SNTAGT. The CDR3 nucleotides read TGTGCCAGCAGCTCCCGCATAGGGGGGAACACTGAAGCTTTCTTT. Residues: CASSSRIGGNTEAFF.

This clonotype was detected only a few times. The rearrangement joins TRBV29-1 to TRBJ2-3; 11 nucleotides line up with TRBD2. Trimming cost V 5 bases and J 3 bases; bases outside gene matches: 22. This CDR3 region has 20 residues. The germline gives CDR1 SQVTM, CDR2 ANQGSEA. In DNA form, the CDR3 reads TGCAGCGTTTGGGGGGGCCTAGGGACTAGCGGTATCGAGGGGACAGATACGCAGTATTTT. It translates to CSVWGGLGTSGIEGTDTQYF.

This clonotype was seen a few times. The chain couples TRBV12-3 or TRBV12-4 to TRBJ1-2; no clear D. V lost 3 bases, J lost 4 bases, and 12 bases lay in between. The CDR3 has 14 amino acids. The CDR3 DNA sequence: TGTGCCAGCAGTTTGGCCGGGAGACCCTATGGCTACACCTTC. This encodes CASSLAGRPYGYTF.

The CDR3 bases are TGCAGTGCTAGAGATCCTAGCGGGGTCAAAGAGACCCAGTACTTC. Translating it yields CSARDPSGVKETQYF. This chain connects TRBV20-1 to TRBJ2-5; TRBD2 aligns across 9 bases. The germline gives CDR1 DFQATT, CDR2 SNEGSKA (reference sequence). J was trimmed by 3 bases and V by 0 bases; bases with no gene match: 5. CDR3 length: 15 residues.

The chain joins TRBV4-1 to TRBJ2-7; possibly TRBD1 or TRBD2 for D (5 bases each). The CDR3 contains 15 residues. V was pared by 1 base and J by 3 bases, with 13 bases between. Germline CDR1 MGHRA, CDR2 YSYEKL. For the CDR3, the DNA is TGCGCCAGCAGCCAAGGGGACCTCAGAGGCTACGAGCAGTACTTC. Protein sequence: CASSQGDLRGYEQYF.

This clonotype was counted only a few times. This chain links TRBV7-8 with TRBJ1-1; 9 nucleotides agree with TRBD1. V trimming: 4 bases; J trimming: 0 bases; junction bases outside the gene matches: 6. The CDR3 consists of 16 residues. Per germline, CDR1 SGHVS and CDR2 FQNEAQ. For the CDR3, the DNA is TGTGCCAGCAGCTGGGGGACAGGGAATATGAACACTGAAGCTTTCTTT. This sequence encodes CASSWGTGNMNTEAFF.

This clonotype showed up many times. The chain combines TRBV7-2 with TRBJ2-7; D unclear. The CDR3 totals 11 residues. Germline V gene data show CDR1 as SGHTA and CDR2 as FQGNSA. V lost 4 bases and J 3 bases, leaving 4 bases between the germline ends. In DNA form, the CDR3 reads TGTGCCAGCAGCTCAAACTACGAGCAGTACTTC. This encodes CASSSNYEQYF.

This clonotype turned up a few times. The chain recombines TRBV15 with TRBJ1-6; 7 bases are a match to TRBD1. CDR3 size: 16 residues. J was trimmed by 4 bases and V by 5 bases; bases with no gene match: 8. Germline V gives CDR1 LNHNV, CDR2 YYDKDF (reference sequence). The CDR3: CATSLFPGQYNSPLHF. CDR3 in DNA: TGTGCCACCAGCTTGTTCCCGGGACAGTATAATTCACCCCTCCACTTT. The whole variable domain, filled in from reference TRBV15 and TRBJ1-6, reads DAMVIQNPRYQVTQFGKPVTLSCSQTLNHNVMYWYQQKSSQAPKLLFHYYDKDFNNEADTPDNFQSRRPNTSFCFLDIRSPGLGDTAMYLCATSLFPGQYNSPLHFGNGTRLTVT.